This is a list of T cell receptor beta chains from one sample in a study of blood T cell repertoires in COVID-19. Assay: immunoSEQ multiplex PCR; the TCRdb copy retains only in-frame clones and omits some. The table shows about 240,000 clones, with around four fifths occurring only once. Sample: peripheral blood. The receptors here all came from a man aged 25 to 40 who had recovered from COVID-19. The CDR3 runs from the conserved cysteine through the conserved F or W. D genes are given only for firm matches. Rows may omit the clone size; those that give it use once, few, many or a size class.

D gene: -; V gene: TRBV6-4; clone size: -; J gene: TRBJ2-5; CDR3 DNA: TGTGCCAGCAGTGACCCAGGCTTTGGCCAAGAGACCCAGTACTTC; CDR3 protein: CASSDPGFGQETQYF
D gene: -; V gene: TRBV14; clone size: -; J gene: TRBJ2-5; CDR3 DNA: TGTGCCAGCAGCCGTGGACTCACAGAGACCCAGTACTTC; CDR3 protein: CASSRGLTETQYF
D gene: TRBD2; V gene: TRBV5-5; clone size: few; J gene: TRBJ2-2; CDR3 DNA: TGTGCCAGCAGCTTTGTCGGGACTAGGTCCATGAACACCGGGGAGCTGTTTTTT; CDR3 protein: CASSFVGTRSMNTGELFF
D gene: -; V gene: TRBV5-6; clone size: -; J gene: TRBJ1-6; CDR3 DNA: TGTGCCAGCAGAACAGGAGGGTTTGGATCACCCCTCCACTTT; CDR3 protein: CASRTGGFGSPLHF
D gene: TRBD2; V gene: TRBV5-1; clone size: once; J gene: TRBJ2-5; CDR3 DNA: TGCGCCAGCAGCTTCCTAGCGGGGGGGCCGGGGGAGACCCAGTACTTC; CDR3 protein: CASSFLAGGPGETQYF
D gene: TRBD1; V gene: TRBV19; clone size: -; J gene: TRBJ1-2; CDR3 DNA: TGTGCCAGTAGTATAGATCGGGACAGGGGAAGGAATGGCTACACCTTC; CDR3 protein: CASSIDRDRGRNGYTF
D gene: -; V gene: TRBV5-5; clone size: few; J gene: TRBJ1-2; CDR3 DNA: TGTGCCAGCAGCTTGGCAGCTAACTATGGCTACACCTTC; CDR3 protein: CASSLAANYGYTF
D gene: TRBD2; V gene: TRBV10-3; clone size: -; J gene: TRBJ2-1; CDR3 DNA: TGTGCCATCAGTGCGGGGCCTAGCGGGGGCGGTGAGCAGTTCTTC; CDR3 protein: CAISAGPSGGGEQFF
D gene: TRBD1; V gene: TRBV27; clone size: -; J gene: TRBJ1-2; CDR3 DNA: TGTGCCAGCAGTTCCCGGGACAGGGGGCTCGGGAGCTATGGCTACACCTTC; CDR3 protein: CASSSRDRGLGSYGYTF
D gene: -; V gene: TRBV15; clone size: -; J gene: TRBJ1-4; CDR3 DNA: TGTGCCACCAGCCGGAATGAAAAACTGTTTTTT; CDR3 protein: CATSRNEKLFF
D gene: -; V gene: TRBV3-1/TRBV3-2; clone size: few; J gene: TRBJ1-5; CDR3 DNA: TGTGCCAGCAGCCAACCCAAAGGCGGCGGGCAGCCCCAGCATTTT; CDR3 protein: CASSQPKGGGQPQHF
D gene: -; V gene: TRBV7-3; clone size: -; J gene: TRBJ2-2; CDR3 DNA: TGTGCTATCAAGGGCGGGGAGCCCGGGGAGCTGTTTTTT; CDR3 protein: CAIKGGEPGELFF
D gene: TRBD2; V gene: TRBV7-2; clone size: -; J gene: TRBJ2-1; CDR3 DNA: TGTGCCAGCAGACGTAGCGGGGGGGCATCCTACAATGAGCAGTTCTTC; CDR3 protein: CASRRSGGASYNEQFF
D gene: -; V gene: TRBV5-1; clone size: -; J gene: TRBJ2-5; CDR3 DNA: TGCGCCAGCAGCCCGGGTACAAAAGAGACCCAGTACTTC; CDR3 protein: CASSPGTKETQYF
D gene: -; V gene: TRBV5-1; clone size: -; J gene: TRBJ1-3; CDR3 DNA: TGCGCCAGCAGCTTGGGATTAGACAGAACTGGAAACACCATATATTTT; CDR3 protein: CASSLGLDRTGNTIYF
D gene: -; V gene: TRBV25-1; clone size: -; J gene: TRBJ1-1; CDR3 DNA: TGTGCCAGCAGTGAATTTGCAGGGGCGGGCACTGAAGCTTTCTTT; CDR3 protein: CASSEFAGAGTEAFF
D gene: -; V gene: TRBV6-5; clone size: -; J gene: TRBJ1-1; CDR3 DNA: TGTGCCAGCAGCGATAATATAAACAGGAACACTGAAGCTTTCTTT; CDR3 protein: CASSDNINRNTEAFF